The sequence of this T cell receptor (beta chain) was determined in a study of radiation and T cells in renal cell carcinoma. Study summary: Nephrectomy followed 15 Gy stereotactic body radiation by 4 weeks.

Time point indicated: blood 2 weeks post-SBRT. The treatment was: 15 Gy SBRT to primary tumor, nephrectomy 4 weeks later. V gave up 5 bases and J gave up 1 base, with 13 bases separating them. Germline values: CDR1 MDHEN, CDR2 SYDVKM. This CDR3 comprises 15 residues. Assay used: immunoSEQ multiplex PCR; TCRdb lists only in-frame clones, some missing. The sample consists of 100,000 to 150,000 clones, around 82% of them appearing once. The source was blood, collected from a patient whose treatment included radiotherapy and nephrectomy. The TCR originated in a man between 45 and 60 years old with renal cell carcinoma. The chain employs TRBV28 and TRBJ2-3; no clear D. CDR3 coding DNA: TGTGCCAGCAGTCCACGAAGGGCGGGCACAGATACGCAGTATTTT. Protein: CASSPRRAGTDTQYF.